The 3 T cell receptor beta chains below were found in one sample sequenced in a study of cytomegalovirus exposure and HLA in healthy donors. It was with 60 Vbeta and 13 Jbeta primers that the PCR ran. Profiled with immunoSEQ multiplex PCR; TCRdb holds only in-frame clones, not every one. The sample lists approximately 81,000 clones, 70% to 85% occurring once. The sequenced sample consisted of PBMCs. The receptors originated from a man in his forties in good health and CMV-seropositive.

CDR3 nucleotide sequence: TGCGCCAGCAGCTCCGGGGGGAACTCCTACAATGAGCAGTTCTTC. This gives the protein CASSSGGNSYNEQFF. The V gene is TRBV5-1, the J gene TRBJ2-1; 7 positions match TRBD2. CDR1 and CDR2 (germline): SGHRS, YFSETQ. The CDR3 extends over 15 amino acids. V gave up 3 bases and J gave up 0 bases; unmatched junction bases: 3.

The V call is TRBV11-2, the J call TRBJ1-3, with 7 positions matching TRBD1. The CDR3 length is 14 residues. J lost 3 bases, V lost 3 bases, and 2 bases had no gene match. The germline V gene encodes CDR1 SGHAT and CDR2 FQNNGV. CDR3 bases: TGTGCCAGCAGCTTCGCAGGGGGTGGAAACACCATATATTTT. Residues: CASSFAGGGNTIYF.

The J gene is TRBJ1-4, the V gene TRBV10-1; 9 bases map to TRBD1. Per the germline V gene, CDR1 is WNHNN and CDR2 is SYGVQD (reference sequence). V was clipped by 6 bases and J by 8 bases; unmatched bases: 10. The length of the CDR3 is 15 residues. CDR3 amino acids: CASRIGTGREEKLFF. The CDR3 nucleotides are TGCGCCAGCAGGATTGGGACAGGGCGCGAGGAAAAACTGTTTTTT.